This TCR beta chain stems from a study of CD8 T cells in Susac syndrome (dated by TCRdb to between 2018 and 2021). As for the study more broadly: Of the Susac syndrome patients who were sequenced, fewer than 10 were in clinical remission while roughly 6 had clinically active disease. Whether CD8+ T cell activation and differentiation in Susac syndrome was antigen driven was tested using repertoire sequencing. At blood withdrawal, Susac syndrome patients were either therapy-naive, taking corticosteroids (in some cases with IVIg as well), or taking IVIg alone.

RNA was extracted using the RNeasy kit, and roughly 0.5 to 1 microgram was reverse transcribed with random hexamers. TCR beta CDR3 regions were amplified with the immunoSEQ multiplex PCR assay covering 54 Vbeta and 13 Jbeta segments. PCR amplification bias was corrected using a synthetic template baseline for primer optimization and computational correction. The study's processing was this. Reads were assigned to V, D and J genes according to IMGT and analyzed in immunoSEQ Analyzer, with only productive sequences retained. Clonality was calculated as one minus the Shannon entropy normalized by log2 of the number of productive unique sequences. Public and private clones were assessed among the 100 most prevalent clones of each patient and control. A clone was defined as Susac-specific if it was absent from the healthy and MS cohorts, from roughly 980 published viral clones and from other ImmuneACCESS disease sequences. The public reads were reprocessed in TCRdb via fastp at Q25 and MiXCR, keeping in-frame beta chains. Rows merge per CDR3 protein into single entries with the most common DNA and genes. The V and J calls were determined by TCRdb, not by the authors. In this sample the table shows 150,000 or so distinct CDR3 sequences, approximately 94% of which occur a single time. Of the sample, about 0.12% falls within the top ten clones.

The CDR3 holds 15 amino acids from the cysteine to the phenylalanine. The entry retains the CDR3 DNA only, 45 bases that are in frame from base 1. Germline trimming: 2 bases from V, 5 bases from J; junction bases outside gene matches: 11. The germline V gene provides CDR1 SQVTM and CDR2 ANQGSEA. What the study reported, not specific to this receptor: The TCR sequencing and HLA analysis was acknowledged to have included a relatively small number of individuals. The CD4+ T cell repertoire of patients with Susac syndrome showed no detectable clonal expansion.

High-throughput TCR beta sequencing profiled peripheral blood CD8+ and CD4+ T cells from healthy donors, Susac syndrome patients and multiple sclerosis patients. Recently defined diagnostic criteria for definite or probable disease were met by the Susac syndrome patients. Bulk CD8+ and CD4+ T cells were purified magnetically by negative isolation, whereas CD8+ TEMRA cells were enriched by FACS. Blood was collected in EDTA tubes and processed within 24 hours, with PBMCs isolated through density gradient centrifugation. PBMCs destined for TCR sequencing were cryopreserved in liquid nitrogen and later thawed in a 37 °C water bath. A purity of at least 90% was achieved for sorted or isolated CD4+, CD8+ and CD8+ TEMRA cells. In this sample, this clonotype turned up once. The target of this receptor is not known. No much larger clone is present one base from it, and per-base qualities are unavailable. A lone read is weak support.

This TCR was sampled from a human donor with Susac syndrome. The sequenced sample consisted of CD4+ T cells from PBMCs. The rearranged segments are TRBV29-1 and TRBJ2-5, with TRBD2 identical over 7 junction bases. The CDR3: CSVESRRETDETQYF. The sequenced DNA: TGCAGCGTTGAATCCCGGCGGGAGACTGATGAGACCCAGTACTTC.